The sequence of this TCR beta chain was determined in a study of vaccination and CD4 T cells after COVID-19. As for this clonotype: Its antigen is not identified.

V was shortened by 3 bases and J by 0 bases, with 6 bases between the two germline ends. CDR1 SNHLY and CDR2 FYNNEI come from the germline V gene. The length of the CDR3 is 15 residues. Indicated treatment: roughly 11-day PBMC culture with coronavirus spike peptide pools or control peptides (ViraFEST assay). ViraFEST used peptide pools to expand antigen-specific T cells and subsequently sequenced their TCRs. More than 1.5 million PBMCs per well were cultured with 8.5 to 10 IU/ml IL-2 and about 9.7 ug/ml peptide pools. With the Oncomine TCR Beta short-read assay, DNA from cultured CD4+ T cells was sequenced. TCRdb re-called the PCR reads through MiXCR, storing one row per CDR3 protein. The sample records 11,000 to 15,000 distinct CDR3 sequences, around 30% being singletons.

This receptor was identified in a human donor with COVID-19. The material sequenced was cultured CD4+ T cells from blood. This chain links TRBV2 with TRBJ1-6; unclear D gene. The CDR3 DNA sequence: TGTGCCAGCAGTGACCGGGGCTCCTATAATTCACCCCTCCACTTT. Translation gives CASSDRGSYNSPLHF.